The rows below give T cell receptor beta chains drawn from one sample of a study of T-cell memory formation after mild COVID-19. Each CDR3 protein is one row after TCRdb ran MiXCR on the 5' RACE reads. The sample holds about 50,000 distinct CDR3 sequences, over 8.5% seen once. Material: PBMCs or a T cell subset sorted from them (not recorded which). All receptors derive from an adult woman who had mild COVID-19 (a few samples of this study predate the infection). Cell type and time point are not known. The CDR3 runs from the conserved cysteine through the conserved F or W. The D gene is left open where the match is weak. Where a row states a size, it is once, few, many or the class of an expanded clone; other rows omit it.

j_call,d_call,v_call,clone_size,cdr3_aa,cdr3_nt
TRBJ2-3,-,TRBV2,many,CASRVAAATQYF,TGTGCCAGCAGGGTGGCAGCGGCGACGCAGTATTTT
TRBJ2-5,-,TRBV6-6,many,CASSYAIETQYF,TGTGCCAGCAGTTACGCGATTGAGACCCAGTACTTC
TRBJ1-4,TRBD1,TRBV12-3/TRBV12-4,few,CASSLRGLGEKLFF,TGTGCCAGCAGTTTAAGGGGGCTCGGAGAAAAACTGTTTTTT
TRBJ1-1,TRBD1,TRBV5-5,many,CASSLADRVTEAFF,TGTGCCAGCAGCTTGGCGGACAGGGTCACTGAAGCTTTCTTT
TRBJ2-1,-,TRBV9,many,CASSVHTGYNEQFF,TGTGCCAGCAGCGTACATACAGGATACAATGAGCAGTTCTTC
TRBJ2-5,-,TRBV7-9,many,CASSPPFRVGETQYF,TGTGCCAGCAGCCCACCGTTCCGGGTGGGAGAGACCCAGTACTTC
TRBJ2-3,-,TRBV18,-,CASSLRPGDTQYF,TGTGCCAGCTCACTCCGTCCGGGAGATACGCAGTATTTT
TRBJ2-7,-,TRBV11-2,many,CASSSDYGGYEQYF,TGTGCCAGCAGCTCGGACTATGGGGGTTACGAGCAGTACTTC
TRBJ1-2,TRBD1,TRBV6-5,many,CASRLKTGLSGYTF,TGTGCCAGCAGGCTAAAGACAGGGTTGAGTGGCTACACCTTC
TRBJ1-2,-,TRBV11-2,many,CASSLNEGVGYGYTF,TGTGCCAGCAGCTTAAACGAGGGGGTAGGCTATGGCTACACCTTC
TRBJ2-7,-,TRBV5-1,-,CASSPSFGEQYF,TGCGCCAGCAGCCCCTCCTTCGGCGAGCAGTACTTC
TRBJ2-1,-,TRBV7-3,-,CASSLTKGLEQFF,TGTGCCAGCAGCTTAACTAAGGGACTTGAGCAGTTCTTC
TRBJ1-5,TRBD1,TRBV6-6,few,CASSYSAGQVSNQPQHF,TGTGCCAGCAGTTACTCGGCCGGACAGGTTAGCAATCAGCCCCAGCATTTT
TRBJ1-2,-,TRBV29-1,-,CSVETHGYTF,TGCAGCGTTGAAACTCACGGCTACACCTTC
TRBJ2-3,TRBD1,TRBV27,many,CASRTGGVDTQYF,TGTGCCAGCAGGACAGGGGGGGTAGATACGCAGTATTTT
TRBJ2-5,-,TRBV2,-,CASRTDRGGQETQYF,TGTGCCAGCAGGACCGACAGGGGAGGGCAAGAGACCCAGTACTTC
TRBJ2-1,TRBD2,TRBV4-2,-,CASSQDRGVSYNEQFF,TGTGCCAGCAGCCAAGATCGGGGGGTCTCCTACAATGAGCAGTTCTTC
TRBJ2-1,TRBD2,TRBV5-1,few,CASSLAAGDLNEQFF,TGCGCCAGCAGCTTGGCTGCGGGAGATTTGAATGAGCAGTTCTTC
TRBJ1-3,-,TRBV27,-,CASSSVPVTGNTIYF,TGTGCCAGCAGTTCCGTTCCGGTAACTGGAAACACAATATATTTT
TRBJ2-1,-,TRBV20-1,few,CSASGQYNEQFF,TGCAGTGCTAGCGGACAGTACAATGAGCAGTTCTTC
TRBJ2-3,TRBD2,TRBV12-3/TRBV12-4,-,CARSFSGGRSTDTQYF,TGTGCCAGAAGTTTTAGCGGGGGGCGTAGCACAGATACGCAGTATTTT
TRBJ1-6,TRBD1,TRBV6-7,-,CASSYSRQGSSPLHF,TGTGCCAGCAGTTACTCAAGACAGGGGAGTTCACCCCTCCACTTT
TRBJ1-3,-,TRBV29-1,few,CSARPGTAGNTIYF,TGCAGCGCCAGACCCGGGACGGCTGGAAACACCATATATTTT
TRBJ2-7,-,TRBV7-9,few,CASSFVYAQGHHEQYF,TGTGCCAGCAGCTTTGTATATGCACAGGGTCACCACGAGCAGTACTTC
TRBJ2-3,TRBD1,TRBV9,few,CASSARQGAIFTDTQYF,TGTGCCAGCAGCGCTCGACAGGGCGCCATCTTCACAGATACGCAGTATTTT
TRBJ2-3,-,TRBV12-3/TRBV12-4,few,CASSFLPGSTDTQYF,TGTGCCAGCAGTTTTTTGCCGGGAAGCACAGATACGCAGTATTTT
TRBJ2-4,TRBD1,TRBV6-6,-,CASSYLQGKNIQYF,TGTGCCAGCAGTTACCTACAGGGGAAGAACATTCAGTACTTC
TRBJ2-1,-,TRBV9,-,CASSKAGTLLYNEQFF,TGTGCCAGCAGCAAGGCCGGGACCCTCCTCTACAATGAGCAGTTCTTC
TRBJ2-1,TRBD2,TRBV24-1,few,CATRSGRGHTAYNEQFF,TGTGCCACCCGTAGCGGGAGGGGTCATACAGCCTACAATGAGCAGTTCTTC
TRBJ2-2,TRBD2,TRBV12-3/TRBV12-4,many,CASSSPLILAGGQLNTGELFF,TGTGCCAGCAGTTCCCCCCTAATATTAGCGGGGGGCCAACTGAACACCGGGGAGCTGTTTTTT
TRBJ2-3,-,TRBV5-4,many,CASSLSSGTDTQYF,TGTGCCAGCAGCTTATCCTCCGGCACAGATACGCAGTATTTT
TRBJ1-1,-,TRBV7-9,-,CASSSGAQNTEAFF,TGTGCCAGCAGCTCAGGGGCCCAGAACACTGAAGCTTTCTTT
TRBJ2-4,-,TRBV25-1,few,CASSLLEGIQYF,TGTGCCAGCAGCCTCCTCGAGGGCATTCAGTACTTC
TRBJ2-2,-,TRBV18,few,CASSPDTGELFF,TGTGCCAGCTCACCGGACACCGGGGAGCTGTTTTTT
TRBJ2-1,TRBD2,TRBV24-1,many,CATSERLAGATREQFF,TGTGCCACCAGTGAACGACTAGCGGGAGCGACCCGCGAGCAGTTCTTC
TRBJ1-6,-,TRBV9,few,CASSVGRSYNSPLHF,TGTGCCAGCAGCGTAGGACGCTCCTATAATTCACCCCTCCACTTT
TRBJ2-3,TRBD2,TRBV9,-,CASSPRGLAGPPDTQYF,TGTGCCAGCAGCCCACGGGGACTAGCGGGGCCCCCGGATACGCAGTATTTT
TRBJ1-2,-,TRBV5-1,many,CASSLSGTNDGYTF,TGCGCCAGCAGCTTGAGTGGGACCAACGATGGCTACACCTTC
TRBJ2-7,TRBD2,TRBV5-1,few,CASKRREGPNEQYF,TGCGCCAGCAAGCGTAGGGAGGGGCCCAACGAGCAGTACTTC
TRBJ1-1,TRBD1,TRBV12-3/TRBV12-4,-,CASIERGQGSTEAFF,TGTGCCAGCATTGAGCGGGGACAGGGAAGCACTGAAGCTTTCTTT
TRBJ2-4,-,TRBV5-6,many,CASSYRTVLAKNIQYF,TGTGCCAGCAGCTACAGGACAGTACTAGCCAAAAACATTCAGTACTTC
TRBJ2-1,TRBD1,TRBV7-2,-,CASSWGQSYNEQFF,TGTGCCAGCAGCTGGGGACAGTCCTACAATGAGCAGTTCTTC
TRBJ2-7,-,TRBV21-1,many,CASSLRGTESIYEQYF,TGTGCCAGCAGTCTCAGGGGGACAGAGAGTATCTACGAGCAGTACTTC
TRBJ1-1,-,TRBV15,-,CATSRAGSKVEAFF,TGTGCCACCAGCAGAGCCGGGTCGAAGGTTGAAGCTTTCTTT
TRBJ1-5,-,TRBV24-1,-,CATRGAGSNQPQHF,TGTGCCACCCGCGGGGCAGGGAGCAATCAGCCCCAGCATTTT
TRBJ2-1,-,TRBV30,few,CAWSVGLVSSYNEQFF,TGTGCCTGGAGTGTCGGACTCGTAAGCTCCTACAATGAGCAGTTCTTC
TRBJ2-1,-,TRBV9,many,CASGGAENEQFF,TGTGCCAGCGGGGGGGCGGAGAATGAGCAGTTCTTC
TRBJ2-2,TRBD1,TRBV12-3/TRBV12-4,-,CASSLRGTGNLFF,TGTGCCAGCAGCCTCCGCGGGACAGGGAATCTGTTTTTT
TRBJ2-2,-,TRBV6-1,many,CASSAPIGLQNTGELFF,TGTGCCAGCAGCGCCCCTATTGGGTTACAGAACACCGGGGAGCTGTTTTTT
TRBJ2-1,-,TRBV5-6,many,CASIEGGYSSNEQFF,TGTGCCAGCATCGAAGGCGGGTATTCGTCCAATGAGCAGTTCTTC
TRBJ1-2,-,TRBV6-1,-,CASSAGRDGYTF,TGTGCCAGCAGTGCAGGGCGGGATGGCTACACCTTC
TRBJ2-5,-,TRBV24-1,many,CATSVTEETQYF,TGTGCCACCAGTGTGACGGAAGAGACCCAGTACTTC
TRBJ2-4,-,TRBV5-6,many,CASSLGRTGNIQYF,TGTGCCAGCAGCTTGGGCCGTACGGGAAACATTCAGTACTTC
TRBJ2-7,-,TRBV20-1,many,CSARRDYEQYF,TGCAGTGCTAGACGGGACTACGAGCAGTACTTC